The T cell receptor (beta chain) described here comes from a study of shared clonotypes between healthy human individuals. Method: immunoSEQ multiplex PCR; TCRdb's copy keeps in-frame clones and lacks some. The repertoire holds 2 million to 2.5 million clones, with roughly 94% as singletons. The table lists this clone with a few counts. V was trimmed by 1 base and J by 0 bases, leaving 8 bases between them. Per germline, CDR1 SGHDT and CDR2 YYEEEE. The CDR3 length is 16 residues. The chain couples TRBV5-6 to TRBJ1-6; D gene ambiguous. The sample taken for sequencing was naive CD4+ T cells sorted from blood. This sample's subset: CD45RA+ positively selected. This clonotype was sampled from a man aged 18-30 years in good health. The CDR3 sequence: CASSLYGGSYNSPLHF. The CDR3 DNA is TGTGCCAGCAGCTTGTATGGAGGCTCCTATAATTCACCCCTCCACTTT. Looking up the rest from reference TRBV5-6 and TRBJ1-6 gives the full variable domain: DAGVTQSPTHLIKTRGQQVTLRCSPKSGHDTVSWYQQALGQGPQFIFQYYEEEERQRGNFPDRFSGHQFPNYSSELNVNALLLGDSALYLCASSLYGGSYNSPLHFGNGTRLTVT.